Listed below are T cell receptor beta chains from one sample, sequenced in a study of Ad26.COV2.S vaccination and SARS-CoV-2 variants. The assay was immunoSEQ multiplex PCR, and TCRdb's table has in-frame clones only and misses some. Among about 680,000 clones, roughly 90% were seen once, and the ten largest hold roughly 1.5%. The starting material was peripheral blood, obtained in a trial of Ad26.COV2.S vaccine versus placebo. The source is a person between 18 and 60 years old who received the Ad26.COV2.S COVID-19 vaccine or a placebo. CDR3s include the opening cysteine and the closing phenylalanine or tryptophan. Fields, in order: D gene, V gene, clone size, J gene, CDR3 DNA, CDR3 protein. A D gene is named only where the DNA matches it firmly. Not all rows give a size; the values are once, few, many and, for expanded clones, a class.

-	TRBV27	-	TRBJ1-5	TGTGCCAGCAGTTTCTCCGGCCTCAATCAGCCCCAGCATTTT	CASSFSGLNQPQHF
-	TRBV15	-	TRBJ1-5	TGTGCCACCAGCAGAGCGAGGGGGGCATTTTTTAAGGGCAATCAGCCCCAGCATTTT	CATSRARGAFFKGNQPQHF
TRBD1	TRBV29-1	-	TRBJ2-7	TGCAGCGTGGACGACAGGGCGGCGCAGTACTTC	CSVDDRAAQYF
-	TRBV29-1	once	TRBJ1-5	TGCAGCGTTTGGGAGCCCTATAGCAATCAGCCCCAGCATTTT	CSVWEPYSNQPQHF
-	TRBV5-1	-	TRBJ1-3	TGCGCCAGCAGCTTGGAGGCAGGCTCTGGAAACACCATATATTTT	CASSLEAGSGNTIYF
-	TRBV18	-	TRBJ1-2	TGTGCCAGCTCACCCCCAGGGAACTATGGCTACACCTTC	CASSPPGNYGYTF
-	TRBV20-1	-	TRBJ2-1	TGCAGTGCTAGGAGTAACGCTGAGCAGTTCTTC	CSARSNAEQFF
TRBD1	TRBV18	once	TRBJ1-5	TGTGCCAGCTCACCGGACAGGGTGGCCCAGCCCCAGCATTTT	CASSPDRVAQPQHF
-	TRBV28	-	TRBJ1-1	TGTGCCAGCAGTCTGGGACCCGGGGTGAACACTGAAGCTTTCTTT	CASSLGPGVNTEAFF
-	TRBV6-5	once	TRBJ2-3	TGTGCCAGCAGCTCCCCTTCGGCTAGCACAGATACGCAGTATTTT	CASSSPSASTDTQYF
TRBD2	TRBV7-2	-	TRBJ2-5	TGTGCCAGCAGCCAGCTTGAGCGGGGGCTTGGGGAGACCCAGTACTTC	CASSQLERGLGETQYF
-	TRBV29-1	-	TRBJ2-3	TGCAGCGCCCTCGACCCTATCGATACGCAGTATTTT	CSALDPIDTQYF
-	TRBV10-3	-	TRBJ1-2	TGTGCCGCGGACGGAGGGAGGGAGGGCTACACCTTC	CAADGGREGYTF
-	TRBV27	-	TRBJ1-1	TGTGCCAGCAGTCGAAACTCCGCAGGGTCTCTTAACACTGAAGCTTTCTTT	CASSRNSAGSLNTEAFF
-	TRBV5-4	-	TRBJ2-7	TGTGCCAGCAGCTTGGGAGGGACGAGCTCCTACGAGCAGTACTTC	CASSLGGTSSYEQYF
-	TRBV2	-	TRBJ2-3	TGTGCCAGCAGGCGCCCTGGGCCAGGGGAATCAGATACGCAGTATTTT	CASRRPGPGESDTQYF
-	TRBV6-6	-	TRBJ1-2	TGTGCCAGCAGTTCTCCGGAGGATGGCTACACCTTC	CASSSPEDGYTF
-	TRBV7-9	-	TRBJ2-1	TGTGCCAGCAGCTTACTCGGGAGTGGCTACAATGAGCAGTTCTTC	CASSLLGSGYNEQFF
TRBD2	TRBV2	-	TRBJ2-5	TGTGCCAGCAGATGGACTAGCGGACAAGAGACCCAGTACTTC	CASRWTSGQETQYF
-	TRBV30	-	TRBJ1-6	TGTGCCTGGAGTGTGGCCGCCAATTCACCCCTCCACTTT	CAWSVAANSPLHF
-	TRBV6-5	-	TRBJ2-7	TGTGCCAGCAGCCAGGACGGTAGCTACGAGCAGTACTTC	CASSQDGSYEQYF
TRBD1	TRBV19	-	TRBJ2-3	TGTGCCACCATGACAGGGGACGGGGCCACAGATACGCAGTATTTT	CATMTGDGATDTQYF
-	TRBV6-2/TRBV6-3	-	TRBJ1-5	TGTGCCAGCAGTCAAAATACCAATCAGCCCCAGCATTTT	CASSQNTNQPQHF
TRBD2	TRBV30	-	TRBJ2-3	TGTGCCTGGAGTACTGGACTAGCGGGGGGAGGCGGGTTAGATACGCAGTATTTT	CAWSTGLAGGGGLDTQYF
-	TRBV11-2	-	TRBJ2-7	TGTGCCAGCAGCTTAGGTCTCTACGAGCAGTACTTC	CASSLGLYEQYF